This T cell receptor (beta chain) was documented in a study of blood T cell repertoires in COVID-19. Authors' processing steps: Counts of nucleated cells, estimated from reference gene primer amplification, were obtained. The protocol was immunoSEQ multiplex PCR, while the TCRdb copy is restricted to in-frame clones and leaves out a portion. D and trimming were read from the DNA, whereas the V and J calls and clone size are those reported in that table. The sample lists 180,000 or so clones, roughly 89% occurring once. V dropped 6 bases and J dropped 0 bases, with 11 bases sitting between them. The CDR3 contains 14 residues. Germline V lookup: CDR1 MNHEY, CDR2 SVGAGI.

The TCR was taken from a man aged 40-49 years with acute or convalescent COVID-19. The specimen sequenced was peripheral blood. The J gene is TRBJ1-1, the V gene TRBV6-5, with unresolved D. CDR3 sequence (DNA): TGTGCCAGCAGGGGCTCACGAGTGAACACTGAAGCTTTCTTT. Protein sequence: CASRGSRVNTEAFF.